A single sample is the source of the 28 T cell receptor beta chains below, sequenced in a study of post-analysis software for immune sequencing data. Study outcomes and limitations: Among 5 or 6 TRBV segments more frequent in patients than controls were TRBV5-6, TRBV5-1 and TRBV20-1.

TCR beta cDNA libraries had unique molecular identifiers. One entry per CDR3 protein results from TCRdb running MiXCR on the PCR reads. The data hold about 820,000 distinct CDR3 sequences, with approximately 57% observed a single time. What these receptors recognize is not known. The sequenced material came from blood. These receptors came from a girl aged 5-17 years with multiple sclerosis.

The CDR3 coding sequence is TGTGCCAGCAGCCCGCGACATGGCGAGGCCCAGTACTTC. Residues: CASSPRHGEAQYF. The V call is TRBV7-2, the J call TRBJ2-5; D not certain. The CDR3 runs 13 residues. In germline, CDR1 is SGHTA, CDR2 FQGNSA. V dropped 5 bases and J dropped 9 bases, with 16 bases sitting between them.

The chain is built from TRBV20-1 and TRBJ2-7; 10 positions agree with TRBD2. CDR3 size: 15 residues. Germline values: CDR1 DFQATT, CDR2 SNEGSKA (reference sequence). V trimming: 3 bases; J trimming: 3 bases; junction bases outside the gene matches: 8. This CDR3 is CSASPTSGELYEQYF. CDR3 DNA: TGCAGTGCTAGCCCCACTAGCGGGGAGCTCTACGAGCAGTACTTC.

The chain joins TRBV5-6 to TRBJ2-1; 8 nucleotides line up with TRBD1. This CDR3 comprises 17 residues. Germline V CDR1 and CDR2: SGHDT, YYEEEE. The V gene end was trimmed by 3 bases and the J gene end by 3 bases; junction bases not matched to a gene: 11. Written as DNA, the CDR3 is TGTGCCAGCAGCTGGCCGAAAGGACAGGGAGGCTACAATGAGCAGTTCTTC. Translation gives CASSWPKGQGGYNEQFF. Full variable domain (outside the CDR3, taken from reference TRBV5-6 and TRBJ2-1): DAGVTQSPTHLIKTRGQQVTLRCSPKSGHDTVSWYQQALGQGPQFIFQYYEEEERQRGNFPDRFSGHQFPNYSSELNVNALLLGDSALYLCASSWPKGQGGYNEQFFGPGTRLTVL.

The V gene is TRBV14, the J gene TRBJ2-7; the match to TRBD1 covers 8 bases. The V segment lost 3 bases and the J segment 6 bases; nucleotides outside the gene matches: 7. This CDR3 has 14 residues. CDR1 is SGHDN and CDR2 is FVKESK in the germline V gene. The CDR3: CASSHVAGGAEQYF. The CDR3 bases are TGTGCCAGCAGCCATGTGGCAGGGGGCGCCGAGCAGTACTTC.

This rearrangement joins TRBV5-1 to TRBJ1-2; the match to TRBD1 covers 8 bases. The CDR3 covers 16 residues. J was trimmed by 5 bases and V by 4 bases; bases with no gene match: 13. Germline-derived CDR1 and CDR2 are SGHRS and YFSETQ. CDR3 coding DNA: TGCGCCAGCAGCCCCGCAGGGACAGGAGGCGGGTATGGCTACACCTTC. Amino acid sequence: CASSPAGTGGGYGYTF.

The chain links TRBV3-1 to TRBJ2-7; D possibly corresponds to TRBD2 (6 bases). The germline V and J ends were trimmed by 6 bases and 1 base, with 16 bases remaining between them. The CDR3 sequence is 15 residues long. From germline, CDR1 is LGHDT and CDR2 YNNKEL (reference sequence). The CDR3, as DNA: TGTGCCAGCAGTCCTCCGGGGGTACTATCCTACGAGCAGTACTTC. It yields the protein CASSPPGVLSYEQYF.

This clonotype was picked up a small number of times. The V gene is TRBV5-1, the J gene TRBJ2-7, with 7 bases that match TRBD1. V shed 4 bases, J shed 6 bases, and the junction held 13 bases outside the gene matches. Germline values: CDR1 SGHRS, CDR2 YFSETQ. The CDR3 is 15 residues long. The CDR3 here is CASSVRQGRSTEQYF. The CDR3 nucleotides are TGCGCCAGCAGCGTCCGACAGGGAAGGTCTACCGAGCAGTACTTC.

The V and J genes are TRBV14 and TRBJ2-7; maybe TRBD2 (6 bases). V was shortened by 3 bases and J by 12 bases, with 12 bases between the two germline ends. Per germline, CDR1 SGHDN and CDR2 FVKESK. CDR3 length equals 11 residues. CDR3 in DNA: TGTGCCAGCAGCCACGGGAGCGAGGGGTACTTC. It encodes CASSHGSEGYF.

The chain employs TRBV12-5 and TRBJ2-5; D call uncertain. V lost 7 bases and J 1 base, leaving 13 bases between the germline ends. The CDR3 runs 14 residues. Per germline, CDR1 LGHNT and CDR2 FRNRAP. CDR3: CASVQASVQETQYF. For the CDR3, the DNA is TGTGCTAGTGTCCAGGCGTCGGTCCAAGAGACCCAGTACTTC.

This chain connects TRBV11-2 to TRBJ2-1; 10 bases are a match to TRBD1. The CDR3 loop spans 18 amino acids. CDR1 is SGHAT and CDR2 is FQNNGV in the germline V gene. V lost 3 bases to trimming and J lost 3 bases; unmatched junction nucleotides: 11. This CDR3 reads CASSLELGQGEIYNEQFF. The CDR3 region has the DNA TGTGCCAGCAGCTTGGAGCTTGGACAGGGGGAGATCTACAATGAGCAGTTCTTC.

This clonotype occurred a few times. The chain couples TRBV14 to TRBJ2-7; 9 bases match TRBD2. Germline V gene data show CDR1 as SGHDN and CDR2 as FVKESK. The ends lost 2 bases at V and 2 bases at J; junction bases unmatched: 10. The CDR3 has 17 amino acids. CDR3 protein: CASSQLAGHLGAYEQYF. CDR3 sequence (DNA): TGTGCCAGCAGCCAACTAGCGGGACACCTGGGGGCCTACGAGCAGTACTTC.

The chain combines TRBV7-2 with TRBJ2-1, with D perhaps matching TRBD1 or TRBD2 (5 bases each). The CDR3 covers 15 residues. V was pared by 1 base and J by 2 bases, with 9 bases between. CDR1 is SGHTA and CDR2 is FQGNSA in the germline V gene. The CDR3 coding sequence is TGTGCCAGCAGCTTAGTGGGGGAGACCTACAATGAGCAGTTCTTC. Its protein product is CASSLVGETYNEQFF.

This chain connects TRBV12-3 or TRBV12-4 to TRBJ1-2; 11 nucleotides match TRBD1. The CDR3 extends over 15 amino acids. V shed 3 bases and J 4 bases; nucleotides not matched to a gene: 4. The CDR3 region is CASSLGDRGVYGYTF. Here the CDR3 DNA reads TGTGCCAGCAGTTTGGGGGACAGGGGGGTCTATGGCTACACCTTC.

The chain uses TRBV5-4 and TRBJ1-1; 9 nucleotides line up with TRBD1. CDR3 length: 20 residues. J was trimmed by 1 base and V by 7 bases; bases with no gene match: 23. CDR1 is SGHNT, CDR2 YYREEE, per germline (reference sequence). CDR3 in DNA: TGTGCCAGCCAGCAGCTTAAGGGACAGGGATGGATTTTGGGGAACACTGAAGCTTTCTTT. Translation gives CASQQLKGQGWILGNTEAFF. Full variable domain (remainder filled in from reference TRBV5-4 and TRBJ1-1): ETGVTQSPTHLIKTRGQQVTLRCSSQSGHNTVSWYQQALGQGPQFIFQYYREEENGRGNFPPRFSGLQFPNYSSELNVNALELDDSALYLCASQQLKGQGWILGNTEAFFGQGTRLTVV.

In nucleotides, the CDR3 is TGCAGTGCTAGGTCCACACAGGGGTCCTACAATGAGCAGTTCTTC. Translation: CSARSTQGSYNEQFF. The chain uses TRBV20-1 and TRBJ2-1, with 7 positions matching TRBD1. Losses at the gene ends were 3 bases for V and 1 base for J; bases not matched to a gene: 6. The CDR3 covers 15 residues. The germline V gene encodes CDR1 DFQATT and CDR2 SNEGSKA (reference sequence).

V and J are TRBV2 and TRBJ2-6; 8 bases align to TRBD2. The CDR3 loop spans 15 amino acids. V lost 7 bases and J lost 4; bases outside the gene matches: 6. Germline CDR1 SNHLY, CDR2 FYNNEI. Here the CDR3 DNA reads TGTGCCAGCAACACGGGGGGGAACGGGGCCAACGTCCTGACTTTC. The encoded protein is CASNTGGNGANVLTF.

A few counts support this clonotype. J is TRBJ2-7 and V is TRBV5-5, with D uncertain. Germline loops: CDR1 SGHKS, CDR2 YYEKEE (reference sequence). The CDR3 extends over 14 amino acids. V dropped 0 bases and J dropped 3 bases, with 10 bases sitting between them. CDR3 sequence: CASSLDPRNYEQYF. CDR3 nucleotide sequence: TGTGCCAGCAGCTTGGATCCCAGGAACTACGAGCAGTACTTC.

This chain joins TRBV4-2 and TRBJ1-2; D not resolved. The CDR3 covers 14 residues. V was shortened by 1 base and J by 5 bases, with 11 bases between the two germline ends. From germline, CDR1 is LGHNA and CDR2 YNFKEQ. CDR3: CASSQVVAIYGYTF. For the CDR3, the DNA is TGTGCCAGCAGCCAAGTTGTGGCCATATATGGCTACACCTTC.

This clonotype was counted between two and nine times. The CDR3 DNA reads TGTGCCAGCAGTTACAGCCCGGACAGCCCCTATGGCTACACCTTC. This encodes CASSYSPDSPYGYTF. The gene calls are TRBV6-5 and TRBJ1-2, with TRBD1 as a possible D gene (6 bases). Germline CDR1 and CDR2: MNHEY and SVGAGI. The CDR3 extends over 15 amino acids. The germline V and J ends were trimmed by 2 bases and 4 bases, with 14 bases remaining between them.

The rearrangement joins TRBV7-2 to TRBJ2-7; TRBD1 is a possible D gene (5 bases). This CDR3 is built from 14 residues. The ends were cut back, 5 bases at V and 3 bases at J, with 14 bases in the middle. CDR1 and CDR2 from the germline V gene are SGHTA and FQGNSA. The CDR3 reads CASSHDSRIYEQYF. CDR3 bases: TGTGCCAGCAGCCATGACAGTAGAATCTACGAGCAGTACTTC.

This chain joins TRBV7-6 and TRBJ1-2, with a weak D call TRBD1 (5 bases). The CDR3 is 15 amino acids. Deletions cut 1 base from V and 5 bases from J, with 14 bases between. Germline V gene sequence: CDR1 SGHVS, CDR2 FNYEAQ. CDR3 nucleotide sequence: TGTGCCAGCAGCTTAGGGCAGGGCCGCCTTTATGGCTACACCTTC. Translation: CASSLGQGRLYGYTF.

This clonotype has a handful of counts. The V call is TRBV9, the J call TRBJ2-3, with 7 bases identical to TRBD1. The CDR3 has 15 amino acids. The ends lost 4 bases at V and 2 bases at J; junction bases unmatched: 7. The germline V gene has CDR1 SGDLS and CDR2 YYNGEE. The CDR3 reads CASSSRQGATDTQYF. CDR3 bases: TGTGCCAGCAGCTCGAGACAGGGAGCCACAGATACGCAGTATTTT. The full variable domain, its missing parts supplied by reference TRBV9 and TRBJ2-3, is DSGVTQTPKHLITATGQRVTLRCSPRSGDLSVYWYQQSLDQGLQFLIQYYNGEERAKGNILERFSAQQFPDLHSELNLSSLELGDSALYFCASSSRQGATDTQYFGPGTRLTVL.

The CDR3 loop is CSVVASGVTDTQYF. CDR3 DNA: TGCAGCGTTGTGGCTAGCGGGGTCACAGATACGCAGTATTTT. This sequence joins TRBV29-1 and TRBJ2-3; TRBD2 agrees at 9 bases. The ends lost 4 bases at V and 2 bases at J; junction bases unmatched: 4. Germline lookup yields CDR1 SQVTM and CDR2 ANQGSEA. The CDR3 runs to 14 residues.

This clonotype was seen a few times. As DNA, the CDR3 is TGTGCCAGCAGCTTGGGCCAAGGAGCGGGGGCAGGGGAGACCCAGTACTTC. Translation: CASSLGQGAGAGETQYF. V is TRBV7-8 and J is TRBJ2-5; 8 bases are a match to TRBD2. Germline V gives CDR1 SGHVS, CDR2 FQNEAQ. After removal of 3 bases from V and 5 bases from J, the junction contained 14 bases not matched to a gene. The CDR3 is made up of 17 amino acids.

This clonotype was seen only a few times. The chain joins TRBV4-2 to TRBJ2-4; D tentatively reads TRBD1 or TRBD2 (5 bases each). Germline-derived CDR1 and CDR2 are LGHNA and YNFKEQ. The CDR3 is 14 residues long. V dropped 0 bases and J dropped 8 bases, with 11 bases sitting between them. CDR3 protein: CASSQDPQGDIQYF. In DNA, the CDR3 is TGTGCCAGCAGCCAAGATCCGCAGGGAGACATTCAGTACTTC.

The chain is built from TRBV20-1 and TRBJ2-2, with D uncertain. The CDR3 length is 15 residues. The V end was cut by 0 bases, the J end by 4 bases, with 12 bases between. Germline V CDR1 and CDR2: DFQATT, SNEGSKA (reference sequence). The CDR3 DNA follows: TGCAGTGCTAGAGAGTTCGGACCCTCCACCGGGGAGCTGTTTTTT. Encoded protein: CSAREFGPSTGELFF.

The genes are TRBV20-1 and TRBJ2-3, with 8 positions matching TRBD1. The V gene end was trimmed by 6 bases and the J gene end by 0 bases; junction bases not matched to a gene: 5. The CDR3 contains 14 residues. In germline, CDR1 is DFQATT, CDR2 SNEGSKA (reference sequence). The CDR3 sequence is CSAETGDSTDTQYF. The CDR3 DNA reads as TGCAGTGCCGAGACAGGGGATAGCACAGATACGCAGTATTTT.

The chain couples TRBV12-3 or TRBV12-4 to TRBJ2-1; D is undetermined. V lost 6 bases and J 6 bases, leaving 15 bases between the germline ends. The CDR3 is 14 residues long. CDR3 amino acids: CASRSGSRRNEQFF. The CDR3 DNA reads TGTGCCAGCAGGTCCGGGTCTCGACGCAATGAGCAGTTCTTC.